These 29 T cell receptor beta chains originate from one sample sequenced in a study of sequential checkpoint blockade in melanoma. Using immunoSEQ multiplex PCR, the repertoire was profiled, and TCRdb retains in-frame clones only, with some absent. The table shows 23,000 or so clones, with around 70% occurring only once. Specified treatment: randomized to nivolumab then ipilimumab (arm A) or the reverse (arm B). The sequencing here drew on CD8+ T cells sorted from blood (inferred from file names), taken from a patient given nivolumab and ipilimumab in sequence. These receptor sequences come from a human donor with melanoma.

This sequence joins TRBV11-1 and TRBJ2-7; a weak D match, TRBD2 (6 bases). Trimming shortened V by 4 bases and J by 3 bases, and 16 bases separated the two germline ends. Germline CDR1 and CDR2: SGHAT and FQDESV (reference sequence). The CDR3 loop spans 15 amino acids. CDR3 DNA: TGTGCCAGCAGCTCCGGGGGTGGGGGTTTCTACGAGCAGTACGTC. Translating it yields CASSSGGGGFYEQYV.

The rearrangement links TRBV5-1 to TRBJ1-1; 7 bases align to TRBD1. This CDR3 spans 18 amino acids. Germline values: CDR1 SGHRS, CDR2 YFSETQ. Trimming removed 0 bases from V and 3 bases from J; junction bases left unmatched: 14. The CDR3 is CASSLEPGGSYVDTEAFF. The CDR3 DNA reads as TGCGCCAGCAGCTTGGAGCCAGGGGGAAGTTATGTCGACACTGAAGCTTTCTTT.

The chain carries TRBV9 and TRBJ2-1; TRBD1 aligns across 7 bases. Germline V gene lookup returns CDR1 SGDLS and CDR2 YYNGEE. The J segment lost 9 bases and the V segment lost 0 bases, leaving 9 bases of the junction unmatched. The CDR3 length is 15 residues. For the CDR3, the DNA is TGTGCCAGCAGCGTAGAGGGTCGGCCAGGGGGTGAGCAGTTCTTC. It is translated as CASSVEGRPGGEQFF.

This chain connects TRBV15 to TRBJ2-7; D possibly corresponds to TRBD1 (8 bases). Per the germline V gene, CDR1 is LNHNV and CDR2 is YYDKDF (reference sequence). The CDR3 is 16 amino acids. V was clipped by 4 bases and J by 6 bases, with 22 bases between them. The CDR3 region has the DNA TGTGCCACCAGCAAAAGATTAGGACAGGGAGGGTCCGAGCAGTACTTC. Amino acid sequence: CATSKRLGQGGSEQYF. The entire variable domain, with the rest obtained from reference TRBV15 and TRBJ2-7, is as follows: DAMVIQNPRYQVTQFGKPVTLSCSQTLNHNVMYWYQQKSSQAPKLLFHYYDKDFNNEADTPDNFQSRRPNTSFCFLDIRSPGLGDTAMYLCATSKRLGQGGSEQYFGPGTRLTVT.

J is TRBJ2-3 and V is TRBV18; 16 nucleotides match TRBD2. CDR1 is KGHSH and CDR2 is LQKENI in the germline V gene. V lost 3 bases and J lost 3; bases outside the gene matches: 12. The CDR3 is made up of 20 amino acids. CDR3 in DNA: TGTGCCAGCTCACCGACCTGGGGGACTAGCGGGGGGGCCGCTACAGATACGCAGTATTTT. Protein product: CASSPTWGTSGGAATDTQYF.

This chain links TRBV10-3 with TRBJ1-2; the match to TRBD1 covers 9 bases. With V trimmed by 2 bases and J by 1 base, 8 bases remained unmatched. The CDR3 runs to 17 residues. Germline CDR1 is ENHRY and CDR2 is SYGVKD. The CDR3 DNA follows: TGTGCCATCAGTGAGCATGATAGACAGGGGGTTAACTATGGCTACACCTTC. Translation gives CAISEHDRQGVNYGYTF.

The gene calls are TRBV25-1 and TRBJ1-1, with a tentative D call TRBD1 (5 bases). Germline V gene sequence: CDR1 MGHDK, CDR2 SYGVNS. Trimming stripped 1 base from V and 5 bases from J, with 11 bases between. CDR3 length: 14 amino acids. This CDR3 is CASSESGLATEAFF. CDR3 DNA: TGTGCCAGCAGTGAATCAGGGCTGGCGACTGAAGCTTTCTTT.

V and J are TRBV2 and TRBJ2-7; 11 bases are a match to TRBD2. Germline values: CDR1 SNHLY, CDR2 FYNNEI. This CDR3 spans 17 amino acids. V was pared by 2 bases and J by 3 bases, with 9 bases of the junction left unmatched. CDR3 sequence reads: CASSETVRGLAGYEQYF. DNA for the CDR3: TGTGCCAGCAGTGAAACGGTTCGAGGACTAGCGGGCTACGAGCAGTACTTC.

The chain has TRBV7-9 and TRBJ1-5, with D uncertain. The V and J ends lost 1 base and 7 bases respectively, with 5 bases between them. The CDR3 contains 12 residues. CDR1 SEHNR and CDR2 FQNEAQ come from the germline V gene (reference sequence). This chain's CDR3 is CASSLGGQPQHF. Written as DNA, the CDR3 is TGTGCCAGCAGCTTAGGTGGCCAGCCCCAGCATTTT.

The J gene is TRBJ2-3, the V gene TRBV6-5; D may be TRBD1 (5 bases). The CDR3 contains 15 residues. Trimming cost V 0 bases and J 4 bases, with 11 bases left between them. Germline-derived CDR1 and CDR2 are MNHEY and SVGAGI. The CDR3 DNA follows: TGTGCCAGCAGTTACTCGGAAGGGGTCCCAGATACGCAGTATTTT. Translating gives CASSYSEGVPDTQYF.

CDR3 residues: CASSGQGLHGYTF. The CDR3 DNA sequence: TGTGCCAGCTCGGGACAGGGTCTGCATGGCTACACCTTC. This sequence joins TRBV27 and TRBJ1-2; 9 bases match TRBD1. The germline V gene has CDR1 MNHEY and CDR2 SMNVEV (reference sequence). J gave up 6 bases and V 8 bases, and 7 bases lay outside the gene matches. This CDR3 is built from 13 residues.

The chain carries TRBV7-2 and TRBJ1-2; a possible D gene is TRBD1 (6 bases). V was trimmed by 5 bases and J by 6 bases, leaving 19 bases between them. The CDR3 has 15 residues. Germline V CDR1 and CDR2: SGHTA, FQGNSA. The chain's CDR3 is CASSLRTTGLDGYTF. In nucleotides, the CDR3 is TGTGCCAGCAGCCTACGAACTACAGGGCTCGATGGCTACACCTTC.

This clone was seen once. The chain links TRBV12-5 to TRBJ2-1, with a possible D match to TRBD1 (6 bases). With 5 bases removed from V and 4 bases from J, the gap between germline ends came to 12 bases. Germline V gives CDR1 LGHNT, CDR2 FRNRAP. The CDR3 runs to 14 residues. The CDR3 DNA reads TGTGCTAGTGGTAGCGAGGGGGTTTACAATGAGCAGTTCTTC. This sequence encodes CASGSEGVYNEQFF.

CDR3 nucleotide sequence: TGCGCCAGCAGCCCACTAGCGGGGGCCAGCACAGATACGCAGTATTTT. Its protein is CASSPLAGASTDTQYF. This sequence joins TRBV10-1 and TRBJ2-3; 11 bases match TRBD2. V lost 6 bases to trimming and J lost 0 bases; unmatched junction nucleotides: 5. Germline V gene sequence: CDR1 WNHNN, CDR2 SYGVQD (reference sequence). The CDR3 consists of 16 residues.

V gene TRBV27 combines with J gene TRBJ2-2, with D maybe TRBD2 (7 bases). CDR3 length equals 15 residues. V dropped 3 bases and J dropped 4 bases, with 12 bases sitting between them. Germline V gene lookup returns CDR1 MNHEY and CDR2 SMNVEV (reference sequence). The CDR3 reads CASSFEGGGTGELFF. The DNA for the CDR3 is TGTGCCAGCAGTTTCGAGGGGGGGGGCACCGGGGAGCTGTTTTTT.

This chain joins TRBV7-3 and TRBJ1-3; D perhaps matches TRBD1 (5 bases). The germline gives CDR1 SGHTA, CDR2 FQGTGA. V was cut by 7 bases and J by 5 bases, with 18 bases left in between. The length of the CDR3 is 15 residues. CDR3 amino acids: CASKISGEGRNTIYF. The CDR3 region has the DNA TGTGCCAGCAAGATTTCTGGGGAGGGGAGAAACACCATATATTTT.

The CDR3 is CASTCLGATAYGYTF. The CDR3 region has the DNA TGTGCCAGCACCTGTCTGGGGGCTACGGCCTATGGCTACACCTTC. This chain links TRBV21-1 with TRBJ1-2; TRBD1 is the table's D call, not checked against the DNA. TRBV21-1 is shown as a pseudogene. The CDR3 spans 15 residues.

This sequence joins TRBV7-8 and TRBJ2-7, with D possibly TRBD2 on 5 matching bases. This CDR3 is built from 13 residues. V lost 3 bases and J lost 2, with 8 bases in between. Looked up from germline, CDR1 is SGHVS and CDR2 is FQNEAQ. The CDR3 loop is CASSFGITYEQYF. In nucleotides, the CDR3 is TGTGCCAGCAGCTTCGGGATAACCTACGAGCAGTACTTC. Full variable domain (outside the CDR3, taken from reference TRBV7-8 and TRBJ2-7): GAGVSQSPRYKVAKRGQDVALRCDPISGHVSLFWYQQALGQGPEFLTYFQNEAQLDKSGLPSDRFFAERPEGSVSTLKIQRTQQEDSAVYLCASSFGITYEQYFGPGTRLTVT.

V and J are TRBV5-6 and TRBJ2-5; 8 bases line up with TRBD2. Germline V CDR1 and CDR2: SGHDT, YYEEEE. V was pared by 1 base and J by 5 bases, with 13 bases of the junction left unmatched. This CDR3 spans 17 amino acids. The CDR3 loop reads CASSLLGSGGYAETQYF. DNA of the CDR3: TGTGCCAGCAGCTTGTTGGGAAGCGGGGGCTATGCGGAGACCCAGTACTTC.

This chain links TRBV9 with TRBJ1-1, with D possibly being TRBD1 (5 bases). Per germline, CDR1 SGDLS and CDR2 YYNGEE. The CDR3 is 14 residues long. V lost 3 bases and J lost 0, with 9 bases in between. CDR3 region: CASSAGGLNTEAFF. The CDR3 DNA follows: TGTGCCAGCAGCGCCGGGGGTTTGAACACTGAAGCTTTCTTT.

Remarks on this clone: In the same sample, other DNA sequences code for this CDR3. V and J are TRBV7-9 and TRBJ1-6; D remains ambiguous. The length of the CDR3 is 15 residues. Trimming removed 5 bases from V and 8 bases from J, with 16 bases in between. CDR1 is SEHNR, CDR2 FQNEAQ, per germline (reference sequence). CDR3 region: CASSPPVLADSPLHF. The DNA for the CDR3 is TGTGCCAGCAGCCCCCCTGTGCTAGCGGATTCACCCCTCCACTTT. The full variable domain, in which reference TRBV7-9 and TRBJ1-6 provide the parts outside the CDR3, is DTGVSQNPRHKITKRGQNVTFRCDPISEHNRLYWYRQTLGQGPEFLTYFQNEAQLEKSRLLSDRFSAERPKGSFSTLEIQRTEQGDSAMYLCASSPPVLADSPLHFGNGTRLTVT.

This chain uses TRBV5-1 with TRBJ2-3; 7 nucleotides align to TRBD2. Germline-derived CDR1 and CDR2 are SGHRS and YFSETQ. V was pared by 2 bases and J by 2 bases, with 11 bases of the junction left unmatched. This CDR3 has 17 residues. The CDR3 DNA reads TGCGCCAGCAGCTTATCACTAGCGAGCCTTTACACAGATACGCAGTATTTT. Encoded protein: CASSLSLASLYTDTQYF.

Only one count was recorded for this clone. This chain uses TRBV9 with TRBJ1-5, with 9 bases that match TRBD1. CDR3 size: 14 residues. V was clipped by 0 bases and J by 5 bases; unmatched bases: 0. Per the germline V gene, CDR1 is SGDLS and CDR2 is YYNGEE. The CDR3 DNA reads TGTGCCAGCAGCGTAGGGACAGGGGATCAGCCCCAGCATTTT. Protein sequence: CASSVGTGDQPQHF. The full variable domain, rest sourced from reference TRBV9 and TRBJ1-5, is DSGVTQTPKHLITATGQRVTLRCSPRSGDLSVYWYQQSLDQGLQFLIQYYNGEERAKGNILERFSAQQFPDLHSELNLSSLELGDSALYFCASSVGTGDQPQHFGDGTRLSIL.

Written as DNA, the CDR3 is TGTGCCAGCAGCGCAGGCTACGAGCAGTACTTC. Its translation is CASSAGYEQYF. This chain links TRBV6-5 with TRBJ2-7, with no clear D. Germline V lookup: CDR1 MNHEY, CDR2 SVGAGI. The CDR3 sequence is 11 residues long. V lost 6 bases, J lost 3 bases, and 6 bases lay in between.

This chain uses TRBV28 with TRBJ2-7; perhaps TRBD2 as D (5 bases). V was cut by 5 bases and J by 2 bases, with 10 bases left in between. The CDR3 contains 13 residues. The V gene's germline CDR1 is MDHEN and CDR2 SYDVKM. As DNA, the CDR3 is TGTGCCAGCAGTGTCGACTACCCCTACGAGCAGTACGTC. Amino acid sequence: CASSVDYPYEQYV.

V and J are TRBV7-8 and TRBJ2-5, with TRBD1 matching over 8 bases. The J call could be wrong; TRBJ2-7 is a better fit for the DNA end. Germline V CDR1 and CDR2: SGHVS, FQNEAQ. The CDR3 is 14 residues long. CDR3 coding DNA: TGTGCCAGCAGCTCGTCAGGGGGCCTTGGCGAGCAGTACTTC. Amino acids: CASSSSGGLGEQYF.

The chain joins TRBV9 to TRBJ2-3; maybe TRBD2 (6 bases). CDR1 is SGDLS and CDR2 is YYNGEE in the germline V gene. Trimming took off 0 bases at V and 4 bases at J, with 18 bases between the two ends. The CDR3 totals 17 residues. The CDR3 protein is CASSVGFWREEPDTQYF. The CDR3 nucleotides are TGTGCCAGCAGCGTAGGGTTCTGGAGGGAAGAGCCAGATACGCAGTATTTT.

This clone was detected a few times. The chain uses TRBV7-3 and TRBJ2-2; tentative D call: TRBD1 (6 bases). This CDR3 has 18 amino acids. With 0 bases removed from V and 0 bases from J, the gap between germline ends came to 14 bases. Germline V lookup: CDR1 SGHTA, CDR2 FQGTGA. The chain's CDR3 is CASSLTAGDFANTGELFF. The CDR3 DNA reads TGTGCCAGCAGCTTAACTGCAGGGGATTTCGCGAACACCGGGGAGCTGTTTTTT. Full variable domain (remainder filled in from reference TRBV7-3 and TRBJ2-2): GAGVSQTPSNKVTEKGKYVELRCDPISGHTALYWYRQSLGQGPEFLIYFQGTGAADDSGLPNDRFFAVRPEGSVSTLKIQRTERGDSAVYLCASSLTAGDFANTGELFFGEGSRLTVL.

About this clone: Compared with germline, one end of the junction differs, possibly owing to a read error. This CDR3 is CASNLAGNSYEQYF. Here the CDR3 DNA reads TGCGCCAGCAACTTGGCGGGGAACTCCTACGAGCAGTACTTC. The chain is built from TRBV5-1 and TRBJ2-7, with a possible D match to TRBD2 (6 bases). The CDR3 has 14 amino acids. CDR1 SGHRS and CDR2 YFSETQ come from the germline V gene.